This section outlines one T cell receptor beta chain sequence together with its context. The sample belongs to a study of blood T cell repertoires in COVID-19. Study in general: From the United States, Italy and Spain came samples of acute and convalescent COVID-19. T cells, B-cell-depleted T cells, or PBMCs provided the cDNA or gDNA that served as material.

CDR3 length: 15 residues. V shed 4 bases, J shed 4 bases, and the junction held 2 bases outside the gene matches. The V gene's germline CDR1 is SGHNT and CDR2 YYREEE (reference sequence). Authors' analysis steps: Amplification of reference gene primers was used by the study to estimate nucleated cell counts. Profiled with immunoSEQ multiplex PCR; TCRdb holds only in-frame clones, not every one. That table furnishes V, J and clone size, whereas the DNA furnished D and trimming. The sample records fewer than 55,000 clones, approximately 85% being singletons. The chain combines TRBV5-4 with TRBJ2-1; TRBD2 matches 13 bases. This clonotype was obtained from a man in his forties or fifties with active COVID-19. Material for sequencing was peripheral blood. CDR3: CASSPGLAGYNEQFF. The CDR3 nucleotides read TGTGCCAGCAGCCCGGGACTAGCGGGGTACAATGAGCAGTTCTTC.